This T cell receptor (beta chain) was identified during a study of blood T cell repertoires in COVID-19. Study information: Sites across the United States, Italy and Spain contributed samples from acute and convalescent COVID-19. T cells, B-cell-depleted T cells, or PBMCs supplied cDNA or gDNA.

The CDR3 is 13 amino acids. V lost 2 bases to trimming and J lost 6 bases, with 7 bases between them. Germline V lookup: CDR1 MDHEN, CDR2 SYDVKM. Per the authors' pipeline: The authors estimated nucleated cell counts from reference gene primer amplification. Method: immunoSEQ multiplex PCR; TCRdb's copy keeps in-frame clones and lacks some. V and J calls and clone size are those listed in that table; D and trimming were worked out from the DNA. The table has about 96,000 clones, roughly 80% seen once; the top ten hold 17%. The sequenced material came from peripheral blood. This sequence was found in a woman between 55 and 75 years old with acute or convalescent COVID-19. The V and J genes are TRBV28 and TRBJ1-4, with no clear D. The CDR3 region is CASSLRVDEKLFF. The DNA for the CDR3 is TGTGCCAGCAGTTTACGGGTAGATGAAAAACTGTTTTTT.